This T cell receptor beta chain was identified in a study of CD8+CD57+ T cells in acquired aplastic anemia. CDR3 and TCR beta VDJ profiling relied on genomic DNA as the template. TCRdb processed the reads anew with MiXCR; each CDR3 protein has one entry. The repertoire holds 150,000 to 200,000 distinct CDR3 sequences, with roughly 50% as singletons. Sequencing was done on patients that had shown CD8+CD57+ cell expansion by flow cytometry. Overall study results and limits: Patients and controls shared around 30 CD8+ CDR3 sequences.

Germline values: CDR1 SGHRS, CDR2 YFSETQ. Between the trimmed V and J ends, which lost 4 bases and 4 bases, there was a span of 14 bases. The CDR3 consists of 14 residues. In the case of this clonotype: The antigen is unknown. A read error may explain this, as a much larger clone is one base away.

V and J are TRBV5-1 and TRBJ1-2; no firm D call. The sequencing input was sorted CD4+, CD8+, or CD8+CD57+ T cells (not recorded which) from PBMCs. The TCR sequence derives from a human donor with aplastic anemia. CDR3 in amino acids: CASSTGIATYGYTF. The CDR3 region has the DNA TGCGCCAGCAGCACCGGGATAGCGACCTATGGCTACACCTTC.